This record looks at one T cell receptor (beta chain) sequence and its context. This entry is derived from a study of T cell changes during pregnancy in multiple sclerosis. Libraries were prepared by immunoSEQ multiplex PCR; TCRdb keeps only in-frame clonotypes and omits some of them. The data show around 38,000 clones, roughly 90% seen once. This material consisted of CD8+ T cells from peripheral blood mononuclear cells, taken in the third trimester of pregnancy. This clonotype was sampled from a female donor with multiple sclerosis, enrolled in a pregnancy study.

The CDR3 sequence: CASRPGLAWREQFF. CDR3 coding DNA: TGTGCCAGCAGGCCGGGACTAGCGTGGCGTGAGCAGTTCTTC. The genes are TRBV27 and TRBJ2-1; 10 bases are a match to TRBD2. V lost 6 bases, J lost 9 bases, and 8 bases stayed unmatched. This CDR3 region has 14 residues. Germline V gives CDR1 MNHEY, CDR2 SMNVEV (reference sequence).